This T cell receptor (beta chain) was captured by sequencing in a study of T cell responses to AZD1222 COVID-19 vaccine (dated by TCRdb to the early 2020s). With regard to the full study: A total of over 230 trial participants underwent TCR sequencing, of whom under 220 had received two doses of AZD1222 and about 26 had received two doses of the MenACWY control vaccine. Trial participants were enrolled by age into 18-55, 56-69 and 70-plus year subgroups, with roughly 160, 29 and 62 TCR-sequenced participants respectively.

As regards this clone: Its target antigen remains unknown. No much larger clone exists at a distance of one base, and base qualities are not known.

The CDR3 regions of human TCRbeta chains were analyzed by immunosequencing. The source study handled its data this way. TCRs in the repertoires were compared against a reference library of SARS-CoV-2-specific TCRs that had been generated with the MIRA antigen-specificity platform. Breadth was defined as the fraction of unique TCRs that were SARS-CoV-2-associated. Depth was defined as the fraction of total T cells that were SARS-CoV-2-associated. Using the MIRA data, every spike-specific TCR was mapped to the spike region that the TCR reacted to and assigned to either a CD4 or a CD8 class. Log10-transformed breadth and depth values were compared by one-way ANOVA with Sidak's multiple comparisons tests. Not all clones reach the TCRdb copy of this immuneACCESS table, which keeps in-frame sequences only. Checked studies attribute under half of the gap to unresolved V genes and leave the rest unexplained. V and J calls and clone size are given by that table; D and trimming were obtained from the DNA. Across this sample there are roughly 150,000 clones, with 85% to 95% seen only once. Jointly, the top ten make up about 1.6% of the sample.

On the study overall, not on this receptor specifically: Conclusions about previously exposed vaccinees were limited because only six AZD1222 recipients were SARS-CoV-2 seropositive at baseline. A significant rise in spike-specific TCR breadth and depth was observed after two AZD1222 doses relative to day 0 and relative to MenACWY recipients. CD4 TCRs associated with the vaccine covered the entire spike protein, and the dominant responses were in regions 160-218 and 743-854. Participants were mostly white British, with more females than males. The authors suggested clonal diversity may have been underestimated. In the small 56-69-year group, the increase in depth fell short of significance, most likely because of low power. Because no day 14 peak-response samples were available, repertoires were characterized only after the peak T cell response. Reportedly, close to half of the unique spike-specific TCRs recognized epitopes lying outside the regions that are mutated in the B.1.351 and B.1.1.7 variants.

The sample's time point label, decoded: about 28 days (+/-7) after the second vaccine dose. AZD1222 recipients whose second dose came at about 4 weeks and those whose second dose came at about 12 weeks were combined into one group, since spike-specific TCR depth and breadth did not differ between the two schedules. The vaccinee samples were drawn from two UK trials, COV001 and COV002, one of which was a single-blind randomized controlled phase 2/3 trial testing AZD1222 (ChAdOx1 nCoV-19) in healthy adults. Trial participant PBMC samples were collected at day 0 and day 28 after the second dose for TCRbeta chain sequencing. The specimen comprised peripheral blood, sampled 28 days after the second AZD1222 dose. The TCR comes from an adult who received the AZD1222 COVID-19 vaccine.

The CDR3 region has the sequence CASSDSTSGGANEQFF. The nucleotide sequence reads TGTGCCAGCAGTGACTCGACTAGCGGGGGGGCCAATGAGCAGTTCTTC. The rearrangement combines TRBV6-4 with TRBJ2-1, and 14 junctional nucleotides match TRBD2. From its cysteine to its phenylalanine, the CDR3 spans 16 amino acids. The entry retains the CDR3 DNA only, 48 bases that are in frame from base 1. The germline V gene supplies CDR1 MRHNA and CDR2 SNTAGT. The germline V and J ends show losses of 0 bases and 6 bases respectively, and no gene match explains 1 base of the junction.